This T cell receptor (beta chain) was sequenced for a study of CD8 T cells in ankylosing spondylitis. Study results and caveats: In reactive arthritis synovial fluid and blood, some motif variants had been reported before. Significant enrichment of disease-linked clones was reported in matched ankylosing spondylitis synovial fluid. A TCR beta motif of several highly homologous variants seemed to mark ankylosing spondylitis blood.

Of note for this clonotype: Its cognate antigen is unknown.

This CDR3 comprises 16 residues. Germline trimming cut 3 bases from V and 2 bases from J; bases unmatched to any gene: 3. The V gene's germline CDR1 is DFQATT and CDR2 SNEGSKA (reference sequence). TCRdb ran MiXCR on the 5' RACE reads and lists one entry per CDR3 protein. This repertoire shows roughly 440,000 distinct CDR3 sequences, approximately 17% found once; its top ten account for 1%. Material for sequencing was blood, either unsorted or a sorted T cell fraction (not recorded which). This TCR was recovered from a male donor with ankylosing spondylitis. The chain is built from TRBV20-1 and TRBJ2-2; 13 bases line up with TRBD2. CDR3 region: CSARTSGGHNTGELFF. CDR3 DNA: TGCAGTGCTAGGACTAGCGGGGGGCACAACACCGGGGAGCTGTTTTTT.